One sample yielded the 29 T cell receptor beta chains listed below, sequenced in a study of T cells expressing NK-cell markers. Using the 5' RACE reads, TCRdb records one entry per CDR3 protein without DNA. This listing includes 500,000 to 700,000 distinct CDR3 sequences. The sequencing sample was made of blood T cells: a sorted CD56 or NKG2C T cell subset, CD4+ or CD8+ T cells, or bulk PBMC T cells (not recorded which). Receptors originate from a man aged 18 to 35 in good health.

This chain uses TRBV12-3 or TRBV12-4 with TRBJ2-1; TCRdb selects TRBD1, and the lack of DNA leaves this call unchecked. This CDR3 is built from 17 residues. This CDR3 reads CASSTQNVGGLYNEQFF.

The chain couples TRBV5-1 to TRBJ2-7; TCRdb calls TRBD2, which cannot be checked without DNA. Looked up from germline, CDR1 is SGHRS and CDR2 is YFSETQ. CDR3 length: 15 residues. The CDR3 sequence: CASSRVTSEVNEQYF.

The gene calls are TRBV6-6 and TRBJ2-5; without DNA, the TCRdb call of TRBD1 cannot be checked. This CDR3 is built from 13 residues. The V gene's germline CDR1 is MNHNY and CDR2 SVGAGI (reference sequence). The CDR3 sequence is CASSIGGDVTQYF.

The chain has TRBV5-1 and TRBJ1-5; absent DNA, TCRdb's TRBD1 call cannot be checked. Per germline, CDR1 SGHRS and CDR2 YFSETQ. This CDR3 has 14 amino acids. CDR3 region: CASSPDSPDQPQHF.

The J gene is TRBJ2-7, the V gene TRBV6-2 or TRBV6-3. This CDR3 contains 12 residues. Germline assignment: CDR1 MNHEY and CDR2 SVGEGT. The CDR3: CASSYHRSSEYF.

The V call is TRBV20-1, the J call TRBJ2-7; TCRdb reports TRBD2, a call that lacks DNA to check it against. The germline CDR1 and CDR2 sequences are DFQATT and SNEGSKA (reference sequence). The CDR3 contains 14 residues. This CDR3 is CSARASGNSREQYF.

V gene TRBV6-1 combines with J gene TRBJ2-7; TCRdb's assignment of TRBD1 cannot be checked, as there is no DNA. Germline V gives CDR1 MNHNS, CDR2 SASEGT. The CDR3 sequence is 15 residues long. The CDR3 region is CASSRWDRGVYEQYF.

V usage is TRBV12-3 or TRBV12-4 and J usage is TRBJ1-5. The CDR3 is 13 residues long. The CDR3 spells CASSLEWAQPQHF.

The CDR3 spells CASSWYVADPGYEQYF. The rearrangement uses TRBV27 and TRBJ2-7; the D call of TRBD1 rests on TCRdb alone, since no DNA is present to check it. Germline lookup yields CDR1 MNHEY and CDR2 SMNVEV (reference sequence). The CDR3 length is 16 residues.

This rearrangement joins TRBV10-3 to TRBJ1-3; TCRdb reports TRBD1, a call that lacks DNA to check it against. There are 15 residues in the CDR3. Germline CDR1 ENHRY, CDR2 SYGVKD. The CDR3 sequence is CAIRSGASSGNTIYF.

CDR3 loop: CSVGGSNTEAFF. This rearrangement joins TRBV29-1 to TRBJ1-1. This CDR3 comprises 12 residues. Germline V lookup: CDR1 SQVTM, CDR2 ANQGSEA.

The chain links TRBV3-1 to TRBJ2-3. Germline assignment: CDR1 LGHDT and CDR2 YNNKEL (reference sequence). CDR3 length: 14 amino acids. The CDR3 reads CASSPWTLTDTQYF.

The V and J genes are TRBV27 and TRBJ2-3; absent DNA, TCRdb's TRBD2 call cannot be checked. The CDR3 runs 15 residues. The germline V gene has CDR1 MNHEY and CDR2 SMNVEV (reference sequence). CDR3 loop: CASSKLAGDTDTQYF.

The chain joins TRBV27 to TRBJ1-5; as DNA is missing, the TRBD1 call by TCRdb cannot be tested. The germline CDR1 and CDR2 sequences are MNHEY and SMNVEV (reference sequence). The CDR3 covers 16 residues. CDR3 amino acids: CASSLGFGSPNQPQHF.

The chain links TRBV5-1 to TRBJ2-1; TCRdb's assignment of TRBD2 cannot be checked, as there is no DNA. This CDR3 spans 17 amino acids. In germline, CDR1 is SGHRS, CDR2 YFSETQ. CDR3 sequence reads: CASSRIEGLAKANEQFF.

The gene calls are TRBV5-1 and TRBJ2-1; the D call of TRBD2 rests on TCRdb alone, since no DNA is present to check it. The length of the CDR3 is 13 residues. Per germline, CDR1 SGHRS and CDR2 YFSETQ. CDR3 residues: CASRPAGGDEQFF. The variable domain in full, completed from reference TRBV5-1 and TRBJ2-1, reads KAGVTQTPRYLIKTRGQQVTLSCSPISGHRSVSWYQQTPGQGLQFLFEYFSETQRNKGNFPGRFSGRQFSNSRSEMNVSTLELGDSALYLCASRPAGGDEQFFGPGTRLTVL.

CDR3 region: CASSQAQGYGYTF. V and J are TRBV4-1 and TRBJ1-2; TCRdb indicates TRBD1, and absent DNA this call remains unverified. This CDR3 contains 13 residues. Germline CDR1 reads MGHRA; CDR2 reads YSYEKL.

This chain joins TRBV20-1 and TRBJ2-1. Germline assignment: CDR1 DFQATT and CDR2 SNEGSKA (reference sequence). The CDR3 runs 14 residues. CDR3 residues: CSAFGSELLSEQFF.

The gene calls are TRBV24-1 and TRBJ2-2; checking the TCRdb D call of TRBD1 is not possible without DNA. The CDR3 runs 16 residues. Per the germline V gene, CDR1 is KGHDR and CDR2 is SFDVKD. The CDR3 is CATSDLGAPIAGELFF.

This chain uses TRBV24-1 with TRBJ2-3; the D gene TCRdb calls, TRBD2, cannot be checked with no DNA. Germline CDR1 is KGHDR and CDR2 is SFDVKD. This CDR3 comprises 16 residues. CDR3: CATSEPTSGETDTQYF.

This chain joins TRBV28 and TRBJ2-3; the D call of TRBD2 rests on TCRdb alone, since no DNA is present to check it. This CDR3 region has 15 residues. Germline loops: CDR1 MDHEN, CDR2 SYDVKM. The CDR3 is CASMAGRMVTDTQYF. Variable domain in full (rest from reference TRBV28 and TRBJ2-3): DVKVTQSSRYLVKRTGEKVFLECVQDMDHENMFWYRQDPGLGLRLIYFSYDVKMKEKGDIPEGYSVSREKKERFSLILESASTNQTSMYLCASMAGRMVTDTQYFGPGTRLTVL.

This chain connects TRBV27 to TRBJ2-1; TCRdb's D call of TRBD2 is untestable without DNA. The CDR3 spans 14 residues. Germline V CDR1 and CDR2: MNHEY, SMNVEV (reference sequence). CDR3 sequence: CATQGLAGDNEQFF.

The J gene is TRBJ1-5, the V gene TRBV7-2; TCRdb's D call of TRBD1 is untestable without DNA. The length of the CDR3 is 15 residues. Germline CDR1 reads SGHTA; CDR2 reads FQGNSA. The CDR3 here is CASSNPTEFNQPQHF.

This chain uses TRBV5-1 with TRBJ2-1; TCRdb calls TRBD1, which cannot be checked without DNA. Per the germline V gene, CDR1 is SGHRS and CDR2 is YFSETQ. This CDR3 has 16 amino acids. The CDR3 reads CASSLATGTPVNEQFF.

The chain employs TRBV29-1 and TRBJ2-5; TCRdb calls TRBD2, which cannot be checked without DNA. Germline-derived CDR1 and CDR2 are SQVTM and ANQGSEA. This CDR3 comprises 14 residues. The CDR3 spells CSVEDLERSETQYF.

The chain couples TRBV5-5 to TRBJ2-3; TCRdb returns TRBD1, unconfirmable since there is no DNA. The CDR3 contains 14 residues. CDR1 and CDR2 from the germline V gene are SGHKS and YYEKEE (reference sequence). The CDR3 protein is CASSLGRGQDTQYF.

The chain recombines TRBV12-5 with TRBJ2-2. There are 15 residues in the CDR3. Germline-derived CDR1 and CDR2 are LGHNT and FRNRAP. CDR3 sequence: CASGLVIRGTGELFF. Drawing the rest from reference TRBV12-5 and TRBJ2-2, the complete variable domain is DARVTQTPRHKVTEMGQEVTMRCQPILGHNTVFWYRQTMMQGLELLAYFRNRAPLDDSGMPKDRFSAEMPDATLATLKIQPSEPRDSAVYFCASGLVIRGTGELFFGEGSRLTVL.

The genes are TRBV11-1 and TRBJ2-1; the TCRdb D gene call, TRBD1, has no DNA to confirm it. This CDR3 is 13 amino acids long. CDR1 SGHAT and CDR2 FQDESV come from the germline V gene (reference sequence). CDR3: CASRGVSRNEQFF. Using reference TRBV11-1 and TRBJ2-1 for the parts outside the CDR3, the full variable domain is EAEVAQSPRYKITEKSQAVAFWCDPISGHATLYWYRQILGQGPELLVQFQDESVVDDSQLPKDRFSAERLKGVDSTLKIQPAELGDSAMYLCASRGVSRNEQFFGPGTRLTVL.

The V gene is TRBV29-1, the J gene TRBJ2-7; TCRdb reports TRBD1, a call that lacks DNA to check it against. The CDR3 has 15 residues. Germline assignment: CDR1 SQVTM and CDR2 ANQGSEA. The CDR3 region is CSVKKSGTGGGEQYF.